This entry features one T cell receptor beta chain sequence. Its cognate antigen is unknown. Excluded were patients with other autoimmune diseases, uncontrolled infections, pregnancy or lactation. Diagnosis relied on clinical symptoms, serum thyroxine, TRAb, thyroid ultrasound and orbital computed tomography. Germline V gene sequence: CDR1 GTSNPN, CDR2 SVGIG (reference sequence). V lost 0 bases to trimming and J lost 2 bases, with 11 bases between them. There are 15 residues in the CDR3. These data belong to a study of Graves' ophthalmopathy and Graves' hyperthyroidism. The overall study: Researchers obtained peripheral blood at initial diagnosis, before any treatment had begun.

Amplification of the TCR beta CDR3 regions used RNA transcripts (as template). An initial RT-PCR round employing HTBI primers preceded a second-round multiplex PCR. From the multiplex PCR reads, TCRdb called clonotypes with MiXCR, one entry per CDR3 protein. The sample lists some 390,000 distinct CDR3 sequences; around 20% were seen once. Study outcomes and limitations: The model reached about 66% sensitivity and roughly 72% specificity for predicting ophthalmopathy progression.

The chain has TRBV30 and TRBJ1-3; D gene ambiguous. The sequencing input was peripheral blood. This TCR derives from a woman aged 18-30 years with Graves' ophthalmopathy. The CDR3 sequence: CAWSVGQAAGNTIYF. CDR3 nucleotide sequence: TGTGCCTGGAGTGTAGGGCAGGCTGCTGGAAACACCATATATTTT.